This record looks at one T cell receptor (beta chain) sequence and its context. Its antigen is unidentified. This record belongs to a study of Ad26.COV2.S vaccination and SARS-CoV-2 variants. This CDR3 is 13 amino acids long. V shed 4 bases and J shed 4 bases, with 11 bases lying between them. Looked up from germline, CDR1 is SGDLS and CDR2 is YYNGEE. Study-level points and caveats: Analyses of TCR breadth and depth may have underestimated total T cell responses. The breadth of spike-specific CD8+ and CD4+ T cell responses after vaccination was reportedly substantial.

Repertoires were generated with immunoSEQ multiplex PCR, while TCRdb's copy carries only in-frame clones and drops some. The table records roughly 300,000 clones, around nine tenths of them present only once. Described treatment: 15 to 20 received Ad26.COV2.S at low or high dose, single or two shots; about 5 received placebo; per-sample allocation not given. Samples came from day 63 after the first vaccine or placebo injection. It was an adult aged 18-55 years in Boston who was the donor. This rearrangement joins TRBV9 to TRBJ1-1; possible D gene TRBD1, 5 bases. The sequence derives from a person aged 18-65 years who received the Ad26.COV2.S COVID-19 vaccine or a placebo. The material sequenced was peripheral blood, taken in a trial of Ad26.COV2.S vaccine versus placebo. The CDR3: CASSLGGSTEAFF. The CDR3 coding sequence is TGTGCCAGCAGCTTGGGGGGAAGCACTGAAGCTTTCTTT.